One T cell receptor beta chain is described in this entry. Germline CDR1 and CDR2: SGDLS and YYNGEE. Trimming took 4 bases from V and 0 from J, leaving 11 bases between them. The CDR3 runs 15 residues. Sequencing used immunoSEQ multiplex PCR; TCRdb keeps in-frame clones, though not all of them. The sample carries about 48,000 clones, 85% to 90% recorded once. The data derive from a study of OX40 agonist ivuxolimab in advanced cancers. The sequencing here drew on CD4+ or CD8+ T cells sorted from blood, taken in a trial of the OX40 agonist ivuxolimab. This clonotype was sampled from an adult with an advanced solid tumor such as melanoma, head and neck, liver or kidney cancer. This chain uses TRBV9 with TRBJ1-3; no definite D call. The CDR3 nucleotides read TGTGCCAGCAGCCCTTATGTCAGCTCTGGAAACACCATATATTTT. Encoded protein: CASSPYVSSGNTIYF.